This TCR beta chain was profiled in a study of T cells in Graves' hyperthyroidism and ophthalmopathy. TCR beta CDR3 region amplification was performed from RNA transcripts. HTBI primers were the set used in a first-round RT-PCR of the TCR CDR3. TCRdb ran MiXCR on the multiplex PCR reads and lists one entry per CDR3 protein. The sample lists 550,000 to 650,000 distinct CDR3 sequences; about 15% were seen once. This clonotype was detected many times. Material for sequencing was blood. The clonotype originates from a woman aged 40 to 50 with Graves' hyperthyroidism.

The CDR3 protein is CASSMTSGSSYNEQFF. The CDR3 coding sequence is TGTGCCAGCAGTATGACTAGCGGGAGCTCCTACAATGAGCAGTTCTTC. The V gene is TRBV12-3 or TRBV12-4, the J gene TRBJ2-1; 12 bases line up with TRBD2. After removal of 5 bases from V and 0 bases from J, the junction contained 2 bases not matched to a gene. This CDR3 contains 16 residues.